The present TCR beta chain was sequenced within a study of cytomegalovirus exposure and HLA in healthy donors. It was with 60 Vbeta and 13 Jbeta primers that the PCR ran. Method: immunoSEQ multiplex PCR; TCRdb's copy keeps in-frame clones and lacks some. Here the sample spans 55,000 to 85,000 clones, about 61% being singletons. The CDR3 is 18 residues long. The germline V gene has CDR1 SGDLS and CDR2 YYNGEE. J was trimmed by 2 bases and V by 4 bases; bases with no gene match: 9. Sample: PBMCs. This receptor was taken from a woman in her fifties or sixties in good health and CMV-seronegative. The gene calls are TRBV9 and TRBJ2-5; TRBD2 agrees at 15 bases. The CDR3 nucleotides read TGTGCCAGCAGCCTCCAGGGACTAGCGGGAGGAGGTCAAGAGACCCAGTACTTC. Its translation: CASSLQGLAGGGQETQYF.